Sequencing of this T cell receptor beta chain was carried out in a study of T cells in Graves' hyperthyroidism and ophthalmopathy. This clonotype appeared a few times. Amplification of TCR beta CDR3 regions was performed using RNA transcripts as template. The study used the HTBI primer set for a first-round RT-PCR of the TCR CDR3. TCRdb re-derived calls from the multiplex PCR reads in MiXCR, one entry per CDR3 protein. Of about 640,000 distinct CDR3 sequences in the sample, around 21% are singletons; the top ten hold over 30%. Germline V gene data show CDR1 as DFQATT and CDR2 as SNEGSKA (reference sequence). The junction had 1 base not matched to a gene; V was cut back by 0 bases and J by 1 base. The CDR3 runs to 15 residues.

This receptor was obtained from a man aged 30 to 45 with Graves' ophthalmopathy. Sequences were obtained from blood. V usage is TRBV20-1 and J usage is TRBJ2-3, with TRBD1 matching 10 bases. The CDR3 sequence is CSAREGTGGTDTQYF. The CDR3, as DNA: TGCAGTGCTAGAGAAGGGACAGGGGGCACAGATACGCAGTATTTT.